This T cell receptor beta chain emerged from a study of blood T cell repertoires in COVID-19. Seattle researchers signed up patients amid active infection and tracked them longitudinally. The V gene's germline CDR1 is SEHNR and CDR2 FQNEAQ (reference sequence). The CDR3 is 15 amino acids. V gave up 5 bases and J gave up 3 bases; unmatched junction bases: 7. Original analysis: Reference gene primer amplification gave nucleated cell count estimates. TCRdb's table, derived via immunoSEQ multiplex PCR, lists solely in-frame clones and lacks some. D and trimming come from the DNA, and the V and J calls and clone size come from that table. The sample records about 480,000 clones, roughly 89% being singletons.

The sequenced sample was peripheral blood. The rearrangement links TRBV7-9 to TRBJ2-3; the match to TRBD1 covers 8 bases. The source is a man aged 18 to 30 with COVID-19, enrolled during active disease. The CDR3 loop reads CASSPGTGGTDTQYF. In DNA form, the CDR3 reads TGTGCCAGCAGCCCTGGGACAGGAGGTACAGATACGCAGTATTTT.